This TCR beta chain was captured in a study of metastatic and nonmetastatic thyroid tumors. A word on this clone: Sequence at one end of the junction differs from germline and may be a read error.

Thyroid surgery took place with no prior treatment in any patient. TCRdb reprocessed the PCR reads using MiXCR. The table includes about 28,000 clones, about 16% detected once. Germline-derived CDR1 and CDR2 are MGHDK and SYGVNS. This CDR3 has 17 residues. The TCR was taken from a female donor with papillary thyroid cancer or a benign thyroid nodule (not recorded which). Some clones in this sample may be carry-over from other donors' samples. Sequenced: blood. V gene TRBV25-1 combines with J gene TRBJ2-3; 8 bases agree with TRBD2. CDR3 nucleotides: TGTGCCAGCAGTGAATCTATCGGGGGGGCTGATAAAGATACGCAGTCTTTT. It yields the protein CASSESIGGADKDTQSF. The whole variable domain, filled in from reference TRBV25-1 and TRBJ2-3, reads EADIYQTPRYLVIGTGKKITLECSQTMGHDKMYWYQQDPGMELHLIHYSYGVNSTEKGDLSSESTVSRIRTEHFPLTLESARPSHTSQYLCASSESIGGADKDTQSFGPGTRLTVL.